These T cell receptor beta chains were read from a single sample in a study of Ad26.COV2.S vaccination and SARS-CoV-2 variants. Measured with immunoSEQ multiplex PCR; TCRdb has only the in-frame clones, and not every one. The table shows about 390,000 clones, with approximately 90% occurring only once. Material: peripheral blood, obtained in a trial of Ad26.COV2.S vaccine versus placebo. These receptors all stem from a person aged 18-60 years who received the Ad26.COV2.S COVID-19 vaccine or a placebo. Both conserved end residues are part of each CDR3. D genes are given only for firm matches. Where a row states a size, it is once, few, many or the class of an expanded clone; other rows omit it.

>TRBJ2-5|.|TRBV7-9|.
TGTGCCAGCAGCCCCGTGGTGGGACCGGAGACCCAGTACTTC
CASSPVVGPETQYF
>TRBJ2-1|.|TRBV6-6|.
TGTGCCAGCAGTTACCCGGATAATGAGCAGTTCTTC
CASSYPDNEQFF
>TRBJ2-1|.|TRBV9|.
TGTGCCAGCAGCGAATACAGGGCCGGAGACAATGAGCAGTTCTTC
CASSEYRAGDNEQFF
>TRBJ2-2|TRBD2|TRBV7-6|.
TGTGCCAGCAGCTTAGTGGCGGGGGTAAACACCGGGGAGCTGTTTTTT
CASSLVAGVNTGELFF
>TRBJ1-1|TRBD1|TRBV6-1|.
TGTGCCAGCAGTGAACAGGGGGCGAACACTGAAGCTTTCTTT
CASSEQGANTEAFF
>TRBJ1-6|TRBD1|TRBV30|once
TGTGCCTGGAGTGTAGGGGGCGATTCACCCCTCCACTTT
CAWSVGGDSPLHF
>TRBJ2-7|TRBD1|TRBV27|.
TGTGCCAGCAGTCCGGGACAGTCCTACGAGCAGTACTTC
CASSPGQSYEQYF
>TRBJ2-2|TRBD2|TRBV3-1/TRBV3-2|.
TGTGCCAGCAGTTCAGGACTAGCTAGCGGGGAGCTGTTTTTT
CASSSGLASGELFF
>TRBJ2-2|.|TRBV29-1|.
TGCAGCGTTGAAGTCGTGGGGGAGGGGGCGCTTTCCGGGGAGCTGTTTTTT
CSVEVVGEGALSGELFF
>TRBJ2-5|TRBD1|TRBV19|.
TGTGCCAGTAGTAAACAGGGGCGGGAGACCCAGTACTTC
CASSKQGRETQYF
>TRBJ2-1|.|TRBV5-4|.
TGTGCCAGCAGCTTACTTCGGGGTGCCTCCTACAATGAGCAGTTCTTC
CASSLLRGASYNEQFF
>TRBJ2-7|TRBD2|TRBV30|.
TGTGCCTGGAGTGTTAGGGCGGGGGTAGGCGAGCAGTACTTC
CAWSVRAGVGEQYF
>TRBJ2-7|.|TRBV4-1|.
TGCGCCAGCAGCCAAGTACGCGGGGCCACCTACGAGCAGTACTTC
CASSQVRGATYEQYF
>TRBJ2-5|.|TRBV12-5|.
TGTGCTAGTTCACCGGTAGGGCTAGAGGTGACCCAGTACTTC
CASSPVGLEVTQYF
>TRBJ1-1|.|TRBV9|.
TGTGCCAGCAGCGTAAGCCTGGTTGGTGAAGCTTTCTTT
CASSVSLVGEAFF
>TRBJ1-1|.|TRBV7-6|.
TGTGCCAGCAGCCCCCGTCTGGGAGAGAACACTGAAGCTTTCTTT
CASSPRLGENTEAFF
>TRBJ2-3|TRBD2|TRBV7-2|.
TGTGCCAGCAGATCTAAGCGGGGGGGCGGAGATACGCAGTATTTT
CASRSKRGGGDTQYF
>TRBJ2-3|.|TRBV11-2|.
TGTGCCAGCAGGGACACTAGCACAGATACGCAGTATTTT
CASRDTSTDTQYF
>TRBJ2-5|.|TRBV12-3/TRBV12-4|.
TGTGCCAGCAGTTTAATCGCTGAGACCCAGTACTTC
CASSLIAETQYF
>TRBJ2-5|TRBD1|TRBV28|.
TGTGCCAGCAGGACAGGGGGCTCAAAAGAGACCCAGTACTTC
CASRTGGSKETQYF
>TRBJ1-2|.|TRBV7-9|.
TGTGCCAGCAGGTCGGACGGGAATCTGAATGGCTACACCTTC
CASRSDGNLNGYTF
>TRBJ2-5|.|TRBV11-3|once
TGTGCCAGCAGCTTAGGGGGAGCCGAGACCCAGTACTTC
CASSLGGAETQYF
>TRBJ2-5|TRBD1|TRBV27|once
TGTGCCAGCAGTCCGATCGACAGGGCGTCTGAGACCCAGTACTTC
CASSPIDRASETQYF
>TRBJ1-1|.|TRBV28|.
TGTGCCAGCAGGCCCGACAGGACGAACACTGAAGCTTTCTTT
CASRPDRTNTEAFF
>TRBJ2-1|.|TRBV6-6|.
TGTGCCAACAAGGATAGCTCCTACAATGAGCAGTTCTTC
CANKDSSYNEQFF
>TRBJ2-5|TRBD2|TRBV6-6|.
TGTGCCAGCAGTCGTGGACTAGCGGGGGGTCAGGAGACCCAGTACTTC
CASSRGLAGGQETQYF
>TRBJ2-7|TRBD1|TRBV5-4|.
TGTGCCAGCACGCCGGGACAGGCCTCCTACGAGCAGTACTTC
CASTPGQASYEQYF
>TRBJ2-6|TRBD1|TRBV5-1|.
TGCGCCAGCAGCTCCAGGGGGAGCTCTGGGGCCAACGTCCTGACTTTC
CASSSRGSSGANVLTF
>TRBJ2-2|.|TRBV11-2|.
TGTGCCAGCAGCTTAGGTCGGGTGGTTGTAGGGCGAGCCGGGGAGCTGTTTTTT
CASSLGRVVVGRAGELFF
>TRBJ1-2|TRBD1|TRBV27|.
TGTGCCAGCAGTTTATCAAGGGGGCACTATGGCTACACCTTC
CASSLSRGHYGYTF
>TRBJ1-2|TRBD1|TRBV10-3|.
TGTGCCATCAGTGAGTCGCCGGGACAGGGGATGGTCGGAGGCTACACCTTC
CAISESPGQGMVGGYTF
>TRBJ2-5|.|TRBV20-1|.
TGCAGTGCTAGTCGGGCAGGCTTACTAGAGACCCAGTACTTC
CSASRAGLLETQYF
>TRBJ2-1|TRBD2|TRBV5-4|.
TGTGCCAGCAGCGGAAAACTAGCGGGAGGCTACAATGAGCAGTTCTTC
CASSGKLAGGYNEQFF
>TRBJ1-5|.|TRBV28|once
TGTGCCAGCAGTTCCCCCTCCTACAATCAGCCCCAGCATTTT
CASSSPSYNQPQHF
>TRBJ1-5|.|TRBV4-3|.
TGCGCCAGCAGCCAAGATCTGGGTGGCAATCAGCCCCAGCATTTT
CASSQDLGGNQPQHF
>TRBJ1-1|TRBD1|TRBV25-1|.
TGTGCCAGCAGTAAAAAGGGGGCGCGAGCTTTCTTT
CASSKKGARAFF
>TRBJ1-4|.|TRBV7-9|.
TGTGCCAGCAGCTTATTTCGATCAGCTAATGAAAAACTGTTTTTT
CASSLFRSANEKLFF
>TRBJ2-7|TRBD2|TRBV19|few
TGTGCCAGTAGTATAAAGGTAGCGGGGGTCGCGAAATCCTACGAGCAGTACTTC
CASSIKVAGVAKSYEQYF